These 11 T cell receptor beta chains were sequenced from one sample in a study of blood T cells in healthy people across ages. A second about 6 to 12 cycle PCR used barcoded and J-beta primers. TCRdb reprocessed the 5' RACE reads with MiXCR, giving one entry per CDR3 protein. The table has about 800,000 distinct CDR3 sequences, approximately 25% seen once. The sample was also reused in another study, on T cells of mothers and their children.

Sequencing was performed on blood. The receptor set was obtained from a boy under 18 in good health.

This clonotype was counted only a few times. DNA for the CDR3: TGTGCCAGCAGCTTTCCGGGACAGACCTACGAGCAGTACTTC. Residues: CASSFPGQTYEQYF. The rearrangement uses TRBV7-2 and TRBJ2-5; 7 positions match TRBD1. The J call is in doubt because the DNA end fits TRBJ2-7 better. The germline V gene has CDR1 SGHTA and CDR2 FQGNSA. CDR3 size: 14 residues.

The chain employs TRBV6-2 or TRBV6-3 and TRBJ2-7, with unresolved D. The V gene lost 2 bases and the J gene lost 2 bases, with 16 bases spanning the gap. The germline gives CDR1 MNHEY, CDR2 SVGEGT. The CDR3 has 16 residues. Here the CDR3 DNA reads TGTGCCAGCAGTTACACCCGCGACATTGGAACCTACGAGCAGTACTTC. Its translation is CASSYTRDIGTYEQYF.

This clonotype was observed a few times. The V gene is TRBV7-9, the J gene TRBJ1-4; 8 bases match TRBD1. Trimming took 8 bases from V and 5 from J; bases not matched to a gene: 7. The CDR3 covers 14 residues. Germline V gene sequence: CDR1 SEHNR, CDR2 FQNEAQ (reference sequence). CDR3 DNA: TGTGCCAGCGGATCACAGGGGGGGAATGAAAAACTGTTTTTT. This encodes CASGSQGGNEKLFF.

The chain uses TRBV7-9 and TRBJ2-3; TRBD2 matches at 7 bases. With V trimmed by 1 base and J by 1 base, 5 bases remained unmatched. This CDR3 is built from 16 residues. Per the germline V gene, CDR1 is SEHNR and CDR2 is FQNEAQ (reference sequence). The CDR3 here is CASSLGAGARTDTQYF. CDR3 nucleotide sequence: TGTGCCAGCAGCTTAGGGGCGGGAGCTCGCACAGATACGCAGTATTTT.

The V call is TRBV6-6, the J call TRBJ2-3, with 8 bases lining up with TRBD2. Trimming removed 5 bases from V and 6 bases from J; junction bases left unmatched: 7. Per germline, CDR1 MNHNY and CDR2 SVGAGI (reference sequence). The CDR3 is 14 residues long. CDR3 amino acids: CASSRGLAGDTQYF. In DNA form, the CDR3 reads TGTGCCAGCAGTCGCGGACTAGCAGGGGATACGCAGTATTTT.

This clonotype was seen more than once but under ten times. This could be a read error, since a much larger clone is one nucleotide away. The chain recombines TRBV5-1 with TRBJ2-5; 7 positions agree with TRBD1. Per germline, CDR1 SGHRS and CDR2 YFSETQ. The CDR3 has 14 amino acids. As DNA, the CDR3 is TGTGCCAGCAGCCCCGGGACAGTTCAAGAGACCCAGTACTTC. Its protein is CASSPGTVQETQYF.

The V and J genes are TRBV5-1 and TRBJ1-2; D may be TRBD1 (5 bases). V lost 5 bases, J lost 1 base, and 9 bases lay in between. Per germline, CDR1 SGHRS and CDR2 YFSETQ. There are 13 residues in the CDR3. The CDR3 bases are TGCGCCAGCAGATCGACAGTTAACTATGGCTACACCTTC. It translates to CASRSTVNYGYTF.

The rearrangement joins TRBV6-5 to TRBJ2-2; no reliable D call. V was pared by 2 bases and J by 2 bases, with 6 bases between. The CDR3 is 14 amino acids. The germline gives CDR1 MNHEY, CDR2 SVGAGI. CDR3 nucleotides: TGTGCCAGCAGTTACGAGGTTAACACCGGGGAGCTGTTTTTT. Its translation is CASSYEVNTGELFF.

The chain links TRBV5-5 to TRBJ2-4, with 8 bases fitting TRBD1. The CDR3 sequence is 17 residues long. Trimming removed 3 bases from V and 2 bases from J; junction bases left unmatched: 10. Germline values: CDR1 SGHKS, CDR2 YYEKEE (reference sequence). Written as DNA, the CDR3 is TGTGCCAGCAGCTGGAGGACAGGGTACGGGCCCAAAAACATTCAGTACTTC. Protein: CASSWRTGYGPKNIQYF.

The V and J genes are TRBV6-2 or TRBV6-3 and TRBJ2-3; D is unresolved. This CDR3 spans 16 amino acids. Germline CDR1 and CDR2: MNHEY and SVGEGT. Trimming left V 2 bases short and J 1 base short, with 13 bases between. Here the CDR3 DNA reads TGTGCCAGCAGTTACGGAAGGGCCCCCGGCACAGATACGCAGTATTTT. Encoded protein: CASSYGRAPGTDTQYF.

The chain employs TRBV2 and TRBJ2-1, with TRBD2 matching over 9 bases. This CDR3 spans 13 amino acids. With 6 bases clipped from V and 10 bases from J, the junction kept 7 bases outside the gene matches. The germline V gene has CDR1 SNHLY and CDR2 FYNNEI. The CDR3 DNA reads as TGTGCCAGCAGACTAGCGGGTAATAACGAGCAGTTCTTC. Its translation is CASRLAGNNEQFF.